This entry lists 7 T cell receptor beta chains sequenced from one sample in a study of vaccination and CD4 T cells after COVID-19. Their antigens remain unidentified. Treatment meaning: roughly ten-day PBMC culture with coronavirus spike peptide pools or control peptides (ViraFEST assay). The Oncomine TCR Beta short-read assay was applied to DNA of cultured CD4+ T cells. TCRdb reanalysed the PCR reads using MiXCR and keeps one entry per CDR3 protein. The data contain approximately 12,000 distinct CDR3 sequences, 20% of them singletons. The sequenced sample was CD4+ T cells from blood, cultured in vitro, obtained before SARS-CoV-2 vaccination. These receptors were taken from a human donor who received a COVID-19 vaccine.

This rearrangement joins TRBV20-1 to TRBJ2-1; the D call may be TRBD1 or TRBD2 (5 bases each). Germline V gives CDR1 DFQATT, CDR2 SNEGSKA (reference sequence). Trimming cost V 0 bases and J 5 bases, with 17 bases left between them. The CDR3 sequence is 16 residues long. CDR3 amino acids: CSARDQRGGINNEQFF. The CDR3 bases are TGCAGTGCTAGAGATCAGAGGGGTGGTATAAACAATGAGCAGTTCTTC.

This chain connects TRBV6-5 to TRBJ2-7, with TRBD2 matching 11 bases. Germline CDR1 is MNHEY and CDR2 is SVGAGI. V trimming: 0 bases; J trimming: 5 bases; junction bases outside the gene matches: 12. CDR3 size: 18 residues. This chain's CDR3 is CASSYSPGVAGGLHEQYF. The CDR3 DNA sequence: TGTGCCAGCAGTTACTCGCCCGGGGTAGCGGGGGGGCTCCACGAGCAGTACTTC.

J is TRBJ2-3 and V is TRBV20-1; 9 nucleotides align to TRBD2. Germline V gene lookup returns CDR1 DFQATT and CDR2 SNEGSKA (reference sequence). The trim removed 6 bases at V and 7 bases at J, leaving 20 bases unmatched. This CDR3 has 17 residues. The CDR3 DNA reads TGCAGTGCCCGAGGTGGGGTAGCGGGGGACTTTATGCATACGCAGTATTTT. Translated: CSARGGVAGDFMHTQYF.

This clonotype is labeled medium-sized. The gene calls are TRBV10-3 and TRBJ1-6; perhaps TRBD1 as D (5 bases). Germline loops: CDR1 ENHRY, CDR2 SYGVKD. The length of the CDR3 is 14 residues. Deletions cut 8 bases from V and 11 bases from J, with 19 bases between. CDR3 sequence (DNA): TGTGCCATCTGCCCTAGAGGGGAGGCGGCACCCCTCCACTTT. Translated: CAICPRGEAAPLHF.

This clonotype was seen only a few times. The V gene is TRBV20-1, the J gene TRBJ1-2; D gene uncertain. The V end lost 1 base, the J end lost 1 base, and 4 bases lay between the germline ends. Germline-derived CDR1 and CDR2 are DFQATT and SNEGSKA (reference sequence). The length of the CDR3 is 12 residues. In nucleotides, the CDR3 is TGCAGTGCTAGAGGGATTAACTATGGCTACACCTTC. This codes for CSARGINYGYTF.

The genes are TRBV18 and TRBJ1-6, with D maybe TRBD1 (5 bases). V lost 3 bases and J 9 bases, leaving 15 bases between the germline ends. Germline V CDR1 and CDR2: KGHSH, LQKENI. CDR3 size: 15 residues. CDR3 sequence reads: CASSPGTGRSSPLHF. CDR3 nucleotide sequence: TGTGCCAGCTCACCTGGGACGGGTCGCTCTTCACCCCTCCACTTT.

This rearrangement joins TRBV20-1 to TRBJ2-1; 9 bases are a match to TRBD2. The J segment lost 9 bases and the V segment lost 7 bases, leaving 7 bases of the junction unmatched. From germline, CDR1 is DFQATT and CDR2 SNEGSKA (reference sequence). The CDR3 is made up of 12 amino acids. The CDR3 loop reads CSGLAGNLEQFF. CDR3 sequence (DNA): TGCAGTGGGCTAGCGGGGAACCTTGAGCAGTTCTTC.